The clone carrying this TCR beta chain appeared once. Sequencing was performed with immunoSEQ multiplex PCR; in TCRdb, only in-frame clones are kept and a portion is missing. This table has 15,000 or so clones, approximately 84% appearing once. The data stem from a study of somatic mutations in cytotoxic T cells in rheumatoid arthritis. Study at large: Right after diagnosis, and before any treatment had started, patient peripheral blood (about 33 ml EDTA) was drawn.

Trimming removed 6 bases at V and 11 bases at J, with 16 bases between. The length of the CDR3 is 12 residues. Per the germline V gene, CDR1 is SEHNR and CDR2 is FQNEAQ (reference sequence). This clonotype originated in an adult with rheumatoid arthritis. The J gene is TRBJ1-1, the V gene TRBV7-9; weak D call: TRBD1 (5 bases). Sequenced material: CD8+ T cells sorted from blood. The CDR3 sequence is CASRNSQGEAFF. The CDR3 region has the DNA TGTGCCAGCAGAAATTCCCAGGGTGAGGCTTTCTTT.